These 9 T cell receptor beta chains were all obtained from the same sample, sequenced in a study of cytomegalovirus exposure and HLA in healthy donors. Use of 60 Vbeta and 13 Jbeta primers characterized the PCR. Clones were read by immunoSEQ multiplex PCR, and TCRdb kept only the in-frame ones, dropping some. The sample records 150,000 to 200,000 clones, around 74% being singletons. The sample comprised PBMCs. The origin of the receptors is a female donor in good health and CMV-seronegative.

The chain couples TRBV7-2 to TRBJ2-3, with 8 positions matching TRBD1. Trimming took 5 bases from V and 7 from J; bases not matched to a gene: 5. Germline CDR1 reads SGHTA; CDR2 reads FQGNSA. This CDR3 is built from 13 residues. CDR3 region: CASSIDRGYTQYF. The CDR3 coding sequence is TGTGCCAGCAGCATAGACAGGGGCTATACGCAGTATTTT. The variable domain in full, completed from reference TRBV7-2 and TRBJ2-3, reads GAGVSQSPSNKVTEKGKDVELRCDPISGHTALYWYRQSLGQGLEFLIYFQGNSAPDKSGLPSDRFSAERTGGSVSTLTIQRTQQEDSAVYLCASSIDRGYTQYFGPGTRLTVL.

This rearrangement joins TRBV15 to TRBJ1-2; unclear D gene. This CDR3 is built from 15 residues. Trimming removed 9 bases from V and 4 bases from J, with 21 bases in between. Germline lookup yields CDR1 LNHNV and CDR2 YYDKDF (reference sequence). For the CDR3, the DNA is TGTGCCACTCCTATATTAACAAGTCAGGTCTATGGCTACACCTTC. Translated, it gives CATPILTSQVYGYTF.

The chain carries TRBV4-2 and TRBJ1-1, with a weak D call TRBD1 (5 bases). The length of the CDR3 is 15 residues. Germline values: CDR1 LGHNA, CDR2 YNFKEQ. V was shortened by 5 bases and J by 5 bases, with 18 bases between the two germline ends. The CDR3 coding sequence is TGTGCCAGCAGCGCCCGGGGGGGAAGAGGAACTGAAGCTTTCTTT. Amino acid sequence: CASSARGGRGTEAFF.

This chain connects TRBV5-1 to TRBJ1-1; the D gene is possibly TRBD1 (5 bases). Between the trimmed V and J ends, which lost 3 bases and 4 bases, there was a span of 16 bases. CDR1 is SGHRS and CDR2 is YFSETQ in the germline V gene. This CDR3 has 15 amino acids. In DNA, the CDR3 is TGCGCCAGCAGCTCAAGTTTTGGGGGGAGCACTGAAGCTTTCTTT. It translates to CASSSSFGGSTEAFF.

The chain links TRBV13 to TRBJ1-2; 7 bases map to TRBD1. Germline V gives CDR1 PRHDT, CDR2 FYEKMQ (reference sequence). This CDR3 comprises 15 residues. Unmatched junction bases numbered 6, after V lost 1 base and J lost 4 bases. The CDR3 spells CASSLDRGSAYGYTF. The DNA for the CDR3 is TGTGCCAGCAGCTTAGACAGGGGCTCTGCCTATGGCTACACCTTC. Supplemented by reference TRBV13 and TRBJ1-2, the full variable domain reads AAGVIQSPRHLIKEKRETATLKCYPIPRHDTVYWYQQGPGQDPQFLISFYEKMQSDKGSIPDRFSAQQFSDYHSELNMSSLELGDSALYFCASSLDRGSAYGYTFGSGTRLTVV.

The CDR3 here is CAWIPQGGQGYGYTF. The CDR3 nucleotides read TGTGCCTGGATCCCCCAGGGGGGCCAGGGCTATGGCTACACCTTC. The rearrangement links TRBV30 to TRBJ1-2, with TRBD1 matching 7 bases. The CDR3 contains 15 residues. CDR1 is GTSNPN, CDR2 SVGIG, per germline (reference sequence). J was trimmed by 4 bases and V by 4 bases; bases with no gene match: 12.

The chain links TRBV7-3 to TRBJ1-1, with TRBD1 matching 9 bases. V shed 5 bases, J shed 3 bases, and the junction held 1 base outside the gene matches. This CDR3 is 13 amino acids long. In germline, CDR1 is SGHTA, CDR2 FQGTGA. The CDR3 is CASSRDRDTEAFF. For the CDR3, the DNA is TGTGCCAGCAGCCGGGACAGGGACACTGAAGCTTTCTTT.

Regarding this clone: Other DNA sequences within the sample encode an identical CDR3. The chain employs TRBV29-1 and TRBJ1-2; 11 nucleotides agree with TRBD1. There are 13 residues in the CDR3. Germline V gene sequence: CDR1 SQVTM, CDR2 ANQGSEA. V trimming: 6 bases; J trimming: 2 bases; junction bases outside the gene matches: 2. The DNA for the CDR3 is TGCAGCGTCGGGACAGGGGGAAACTATGGCTACACCTTC. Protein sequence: CSVGTGGNYGYTF.

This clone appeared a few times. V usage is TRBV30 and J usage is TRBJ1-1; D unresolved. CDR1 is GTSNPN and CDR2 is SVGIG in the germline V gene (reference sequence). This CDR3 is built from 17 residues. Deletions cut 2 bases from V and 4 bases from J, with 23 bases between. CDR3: CAWSRGLQLRSATEAFF. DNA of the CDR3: TGTGCCTGGAGTCGCGGACTACAGCTCCGGTCCGCCACTGAAGCTTTCTTT. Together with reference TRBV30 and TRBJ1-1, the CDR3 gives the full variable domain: SQTIHQWPATLVQPVGSPLSLECTVEGTSNPNLYWYRQAAGRGLQLLFYSVGIGQISSEVPQNLSASRPQDRQFILSSKKLLLSDSGFYLCAWSRGLQLRSATEAFFGQGTRLTVV.